This is a list of T cell receptor beta chains from one sample in a study of T-cell reconstitution after alpha-beta-depleted transplantation in children. In TCRdb, the PCR reads were re-called with MiXCR into one record per CDR3 protein. The table includes approximately 300,000 distinct CDR3 sequences, 10% detected once. The material sequenced was PBMCs, taken before TCRalphabeta/CD19-depleted stem cell transplant. The receptor set was obtained from a boy under two years old with acute myeloid leukemia, due to receive a stem cell transplant. CDR3s include the opening cysteine and the closing phenylalanine or tryptophan. The D gene is left open where the match is weak. Only some rows state a clone size, as once, few, many or a class for expanded clones.

v_call	clone_size	j_call	d_call	cdr3_nt	cdr3_aa
TRBV7-6	many	TRBJ2-2	-	TGTGCCAGCAGCTTAGTCGACCCCGGGGAGCTGTTTTTT	CASSLVDPGELFF
TRBV30	many	TRBJ2-5	-	TGTGCCTGGACGTTACAAGAGACCCAGTACTTC	CAWTLQETQYF
TRBV7-2	many	TRBJ1-2	TRBD1	TGTGCCAGCAGCTTAGTCGGCGAGGGGGCGCGTGGCTACACCTTC	CASSLVGEGARGYTF
TRBV6-5	many	TRBJ2-5	-	TGTGCCAGCAGTAACTATGGAGAGACCCAGTACTTC	CASSNYGETQYF
TRBV20-1	few	TRBJ2-3	TRBD2	TGCAGTGCTAGTCCCCTAGCGGGGGGGCGTAAATGGACAGATACGCAGTATTTT	CSASPLAGGRKWTDTQYF
TRBV5-1	many	TRBJ2-7	TRBD1	TGCGCCAGCAGCCCGCGAACGGGACAGGGTTTCTACGAGCAGTACTTC	CASSPRTGQGFYEQYF
TRBV12-3/TRBV12-4	many	TRBJ1-6	-	TGTGCCAGCCTAAAGGGGGGGTATAATTCACCCCTCCACTTT	CASLKGGYNSPLHF
TRBV27	-	TRBJ1-5	TRBD1	TGTGCCAGCAGTCCGACGAGGACAGGGTGGGGGGGATATAGCAATCAGCCCCAGCATTTT	CASSPTRTGWGGYSNQPQHF
TRBV5-1	few	TRBJ1-2	TRBD1	TGCGCCAGCAGGCCCAAGCTCCAGGGGGCGCCGTCCTATGGCTACACCTTC	CASRPKLQGAPSYGYTF
TRBV7-8	-	TRBJ1-2	-	TGTGCCAGCAGCCCCGCCAAACAGGGAATTACCTATGGCTACACCTTC	CASSPAKQGITYGYTF
TRBV7-8	many	TRBJ2-7	TRBD2	TGTGCCAGCAGCGCGGGACTAGCGGAAACCTACGAGCAGTACTTC	CASSAGLAETYEQYF
TRBV19	-	TRBJ2-2	-	TGTGCCAGTAACAACAGGGAGTACACCGGGGAGCTGTTTTTT	CASNNREYTGELFF
TRBV27	many	TRBJ2-7	-	TGTGCCAGCAACGAAAGGTGGGGCCCCTACGAGCAGTACTTC	CASNERWGPYEQYF
TRBV7-9	many	TRBJ2-7	-	TGTGCCAGCAGCCCCCCGGTCAGATACTACGAGCAGTACTTC	CASSPPVRYYEQYF
TRBV20-1	few	TRBJ1-5	TRBD1	TGCAGTGCTAGAGTTACAGGGGGCCTAATTCAGCCCCAGCATTTT	CSARVTGGLIQPQHF
TRBV12-3/TRBV12-4	-	TRBJ2-7	-	TGTGCCAGCAGTTTCGGGGGACTCCCAGCCTACGAGCAGTACTTC	CASSFGGLPAYEQYF
TRBV12-3/TRBV12-4	many	TRBJ1-5	-	TGTGCCAGCAGTCCCCGGACGGCAAGGGGCCAGCATTTT	CASSPRTARGQHF
TRBV6-2/TRBV6-3	many	TRBJ2-7	-	TGTGCCAGCAGTTACTCGCCAGGGAGTTCCTACGAGCAGTACTTC	CASSYSPGSSYEQYF
TRBV7-2	many	TRBJ2-7	TRBD2	TGTGCCAGCAGCTACGGACTAGCGGGCCACGAGCAGTACTTC	CASSYGLAGHEQYF
TRBV6-1	-	TRBJ2-3	TRBD2	TGTGCCAGCAGTGGGATGCGACTAGCGGGCATCACAGATACGCAGTATTTT	CASSGMRLAGITDTQYF
TRBV6-5	many	TRBJ1-6	TRBD1	TGTGCCAGCAGTTACTACGTATGGCAGGGGGCTAATTCACCCCTCCACTTT	CASSYYVWQGANSPLHF
TRBV7-9	few	TRBJ2-1	-	TGTGCCAGCAGCTTAATGGGGCAGGGCTACAATGAGCAGTTCTTC	CASSLMGQGYNEQFF
TRBV11-2	many	TRBJ2-1	-	TGTGCCAGCAGCCCCATCCAGGGCCTCTACAATGAGCAGTTCTTC	CASSPIQGLYNEQFF
TRBV20-1	-	TRBJ2-7	-	TGCAGTGCTACACAGGGCTTACCCTCCTACGAGCAGTACTTC	CSATQGLPSYEQYF
TRBV24-1	many	TRBJ2-2	-	TGTGCCACCAGCCCTGGACTAAACAGGGACACCGGGGAGCTGTTTTTT	CATSPGLNRDTGELFF